The 13 T cell receptor beta chains below come from one sample, sequenced in a study of cytomegalovirus exposure and HLA in healthy donors. Primers included in the PCR were 60 Vbeta and 13 Jbeta primers. Some clones are missing from TCRdb's copy, which holds only in-frame ones; the method was immunoSEQ multiplex PCR. Of hundreds of thousands of clones listed, 80% to 90% are singletons. The sequencing input was PBMCs. The receptors here all came from a woman aged 18 to 35 in good health and CMV-seronegative.

This clone was recorded a few times. The chain recombines TRBV6-6 with TRBJ1-1; 9 positions agree with TRBD1. Germline CDR1 and CDR2: MNHNY and SVGAGI (reference sequence). This CDR3 spans 15 amino acids. V gave up 5 bases and J gave up 1 base; unmatched junction bases: 5. The DNA of the CDR3 is TGTGCCAGCAGTCCTGGGACAGGGTCGAACACTGAAGCTTTCTTT. It specifies CASSPGTGSNTEAFF.

The chain recombines TRBV7-2 with TRBJ1-1, with D uncertain. The V end lost 0 bases, the J end lost 0 bases, and 8 bases lay between the germline ends. The germline CDR1 and CDR2 sequences are SGHTA and FQGNSA. The CDR3 has 15 residues. As DNA, the CDR3 is TGTGCCAGCAGCTTAGCCTCGGGAGTGAACACTGAAGCTTTCTTT. The encoded protein is CASSLASGVNTEAFF.

This clone came up a few times. Compared with germline, one end of the junction differs, possibly owing to a read error. The sample holds other DNA sequences that translate to the same CDR3. The rearrangement links TRBV9 to TRBJ1-6; TRBD1 might be the D (5 bases). This CDR3 spans 15 amino acids. CDR1 is SGDLS, CDR2 YYNGEE, per germline. This chain's CDR3 is CASSVGQLYNSPLHF. In DNA, the CDR3 is TGTGCCAGCAGCGTAGGACAGCTATATAATTCCCCCCTCCACTTT.

This clone was observed a single time. This chain links TRBV19 with TRBJ2-5; 10 nucleotides match TRBD2. With 10 bases clipped from V and 6 bases from J, the junction kept 11 bases outside the gene matches. Germline V gives CDR1 LNHDA, CDR2 SQIVND (reference sequence). The CDR3 covers 14 residues. The CDR3 DNA reads as TGTGCCACTGCCGAGCGGGGGGGCACAAAGACCCAGTACTTC. It yields the protein CATAERGGTKTQYF.

The chain uses TRBV30 and TRBJ1-5; maybe TRBD1 (5 bases). The CDR3 is 14 amino acids. Deletions cut 2 bases from V and 1 base from J, with 9 bases between. The germline V gene encodes CDR1 GTSNPN and CDR2 SVGIG (reference sequence). CDR3 sequence (DNA): TGTGCCTGGAGTAAGCAGGGAAGCAATCAGCCCCAGCATTTT. Encoded protein: CAWSKQGSNQPQHF.

The genes are TRBV14 and TRBJ2-3; 9 nucleotides match TRBD2. The CDR3 is made up of 16 amino acids. The trim removed 4 bases at V and 0 bases at J, leaving 5 bases unmatched. The V gene's germline CDR1 is SGHDN and CDR2 FVKESK. The CDR3, as DNA: TGTGCCAGCAGCCCCCTAGCGGGGATTAGCACAGATACGCAGTATTTT. Amino acids: CASSPLAGISTDTQYF.

CDR3 sequence reads: CASRPNRQALNEQFF. For the CDR3, the DNA is TGCGCCAGCAGACCTAACCGACAGGCCCTCAATGAGCAGTTCTTC. The chain uses TRBV5-1 and TRBJ2-1, with a weak D call TRBD1 (6 bases). CDR1 SGHRS and CDR2 YFSETQ come from the germline V gene. V was pared by 5 bases and J by 6 bases, with 18 bases between. This CDR3 comprises 15 residues.

The chain couples TRBV27 to TRBJ1-1, with 7 bases lining up with TRBD1. CDR1 and CDR2 from the germline V gene are MNHEY and SMNVEV (reference sequence). V lost 3 bases and J lost 7; bases outside the gene matches: 5. The CDR3 covers 13 residues. The CDR3: CASSFLRDSEAFF. The CDR3 DNA is TGTGCCAGCAGTTTCCTCCGGGACAGTGAAGCTTTCTTT.

The V and J genes are TRBV7-7 and TRBJ2-5, with D possibly TRBD2 on 5 matching bases. The CDR3 consists of 13 residues. Trimming removed 5 bases from V and 4 bases from J, with 11 bases in between. Germline lookup yields CDR1 SSHAT and CDR2 FNYEAQ (reference sequence). CDR3: CASSLSDGETQYF. CDR3 sequence (DNA): TGTGCCAGCAGCCTTAGCGATGGAGAGACCCAGTACTTC.

This clone has more than one count but fewer than ten. The J gene is TRBJ2-5, the V gene TRBV5-4; the D is unclear. V was clipped by 1 base and J by 2 bases, with 6 bases between them. Germline V CDR1 and CDR2: SGHNT, YYREEE (reference sequence). This CDR3 comprises 13 residues. CDR3 bases: TGTGCCAGCAGCTTGTTACAGCAAGAGACCCAGTACTTC. Its protein product is CASSLLQQETQYF.

The chain uses TRBV29-1 and TRBJ2-3; 16 bases match TRBD2. V shed 6 bases, J shed 2 bases, and the junction held 8 bases outside the gene matches. This CDR3 has 17 residues. Germline CDR1 and CDR2: SQVTM and ANQGSEA. The CDR3 DNA is TGCAGCGTGGCCGGGACTAGCGGGGGGGCTCCCACAGATACGCAGTATTTT. Its translation: CSVAGTSGGAPTDTQYF.

The chain couples TRBV11-2 to TRBJ2-4, with 11 bases matching TRBD2. CDR1 and CDR2 (germline): SGHAT, FQNNGV. The CDR3 has 14 residues. Trimming removed 4 bases from V and 7 bases from J; junction bases left unmatched: 3. CDR3 loop: CASSSGLADNIQYF. The CDR3 coding sequence is TGTGCCAGCAGCTCGGGACTAGCGGACAACATTCAGTACTTC.

This chain connects TRBV6-5 to TRBJ1-1; 7 positions agree with TRBD1. From germline, CDR1 is MNHEY and CDR2 SVGAGI. The V gene end was trimmed by 6 bases and the J gene end by 1 base; junction bases not matched to a gene: 5. This CDR3 is built from 14 residues. In DNA, the CDR3 is TGTGCCAGCAGCCGTGGGACAGAGAACACTGAAGCTTTCTTT. Encoded protein: CASSRGTENTEAFF.